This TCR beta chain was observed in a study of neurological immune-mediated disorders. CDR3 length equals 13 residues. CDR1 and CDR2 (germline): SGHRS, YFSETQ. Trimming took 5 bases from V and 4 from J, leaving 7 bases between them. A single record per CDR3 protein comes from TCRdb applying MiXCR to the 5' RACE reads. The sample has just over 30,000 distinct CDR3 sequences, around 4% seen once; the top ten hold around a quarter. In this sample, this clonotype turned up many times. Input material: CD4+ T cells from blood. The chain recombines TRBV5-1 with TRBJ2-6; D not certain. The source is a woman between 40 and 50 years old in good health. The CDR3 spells CASREWGANVLTF. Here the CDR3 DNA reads TGCGCCAGCAGGGAGTGGGGGGCCAACGTCCTGACTTTC.